These 24 T cell receptor beta chains share one sample of origin, sequenced in a study of T cell repertoires in cytomegalovirus infection. TCRdb re-called the reads with MiXCR, one entry per CDR3 protein. The sample has just over 450,000 distinct CDR3 sequences, under 45% seen once; the top ten hold about 45%. These receptors are not linked to any known antigen. The sequencing here drew on cultured PBMCs, taken from culture after CMV antigen stimulation. These TCRs come from a human donor in good health (CMV status not recorded). Some clones in this sample may be carry-over from other donors' samples.

This rearrangement joins TRBV20-1 to TRBJ2-7, with a tentative D call TRBD1 (5 bases). The CDR3 loop spans 15 amino acids. Per germline, CDR1 DFQATT and CDR2 SNEGSKA (reference sequence). Trimming took 3 bases from V and 3 from J, leaving 18 bases between them. CDR3 in DNA: TGCAGTGCTAGCCTCCATTTTAGACAGAACTACGAGCAGTACTTC. Translated, it gives CSASLHFRQNYEQYF.

This chain connects TRBV7-6 to TRBJ2-7; D call uncertain. Germline V gives CDR1 SGHVS, CDR2 FNYEAQ. V was pared by 1 base and J by 4 bases, with 11 bases between. The CDR3 spans 14 residues. CDR3 sequence (DNA): TGTGCCAGCAGCTTAGGACGGTTGGAGTACGAGCAGTACTTC. Its translation is CASSLGRLEYEQYF.

The genes are TRBV6-2 or TRBV6-3 and TRBJ1-1; 8 bases match TRBD1. The CDR3 sequence is 16 residues long. The V segment lost 2 bases and the J segment 1 base; nucleotides outside the gene matches: 6. Per the germline V gene, CDR1 is MNHEY and CDR2 is SVGEGT. CDR3 residues: CASSYLTGVGNTEAFF. The CDR3 DNA sequence: TGTGCCAGCAGTTACCTGACAGGGGTGGGGAACACTGAAGCTTTCTTT.

The chain joins TRBV6-8 to TRBJ2-1; the D gene could be TRBD1 or TRBD2 (5 bases each). Deletions cut 2 bases from V and 3 bases from J, with 29 bases between. The CDR3 sequence is 21 residues long. CDR1 and CDR2 from the germline V gene are MNHGY and SAAAGT. The CDR3 spells CASSYPTGQRGRPRDYNEQFF. The CDR3 DNA sequence: TGTGCCAGCAGTTACCCCACGGGGCAGAGGGGCCGTCCGAGAGACTACAATGAGCAGTTCTTC.

This clonotype was seen a handful of times. This chain joins TRBV12-3 or TRBV12-4 and TRBJ1-1, with D possibly TRBD1 on 5 matching bases. V shed 6 bases and J shed 0 bases, with 11 bases lying between them. The CDR3 sequence is 14 residues long. The DNA for the CDR3 is TGTGCCAGCAGACCTGACAGCTTGAACACTGAAGCTTTCTTT. This translates into CASRPDSLNTEAFF.

The gene calls are TRBV18 and TRBJ2-5; D call uncertain. V lost 3 bases, J lost 4 bases, and 12 bases lay in between. Per germline, CDR1 KGHSH and CDR2 LQKENI. This CDR3 has 14 residues. The CDR3 region is CASSPDPSGETQYF. DNA for the CDR3: TGTGCCAGCTCACCGGACCCATCTGGAGAGACCCAGTACTTC.

The J gene is TRBJ2-1, the V gene TRBV2, with 7 bases identical to TRBD1. With V trimmed by 4 bases and J by 9 bases, 3 bases remained unmatched. The CDR3 sequence is 12 residues long. The V gene's germline CDR1 is SNHLY and CDR2 FYNNEI. The CDR3 sequence is CASSVHRGEQFF. The CDR3 nucleotides read TGTGCCAGCAGTGTCCACAGGGGTGAGCAGTTCTTC.

This clonotype appeared a single time. The rearrangement links TRBV5-3 to TRBJ2-2, with 10 bases lining up with TRBD1. TRBV5-3 is an ORF, and what it does is uncertain. Losses at the gene ends were 8 bases for V and 5 bases for J; bases not matched to a gene: 6. CDR3 size: 14 residues. CDR3 loop: CASSDRGYTGELFF. CDR3 DNA sequence: TGTGCCAGCTCGGACAGGGGGTATACCGGGGAGCTGTTTTTT.

The chain uses TRBV20-1 and TRBJ1-5; D call uncertain. V gave up 2 bases and J gave up 7 bases, with 21 bases separating them. The CDR3 extends over 16 amino acids. Germline values: CDR1 DFQATT, CDR2 SNEGSKA (reference sequence). CDR3 residues: CSARSSVLGRGQPQHF. In DNA form, the CDR3 reads TGCAGTGCTAGATCCTCAGTTTTGGGGAGAGGCCAGCCCCAGCATTTT.

This clonotype was recorded only once. The chain carries TRBV3-1 and TRBJ2-7; 7 positions agree with TRBD1. Per the germline V gene, CDR1 is LGHDT and CDR2 is YNNKEL (reference sequence). The CDR3 totals 15 residues. J lost 0 bases, V lost 1 base, and 3 bases had no gene match. The CDR3 DNA follows: TGTGCCAGCAGCCAAGGATGGGACAGCTCCTACGAGCAGTACTTC. It specifies CASSQGWDSSYEQYF.

This rearrangement joins TRBV27 to TRBJ2-7; the match to TRBD1 covers 9 bases. Germline trimming cut 0 bases from V and 0 bases from J; bases unmatched to any gene: 12. The germline gives CDR1 MNHEY, CDR2 SMNVEV (reference sequence). There are 19 residues in the CDR3. CDR3 in amino acids: CASSLSTGQGGKSSYEQYF. The CDR3 coding sequence is TGTGCCAGCAGTTTATCGACGGGACAGGGAGGGAAAAGCTCCTACGAGCAGTACTTC.

The rearrangement joins TRBV4-1 to TRBJ2-3; the D gene could be TRBD1 or TRBD2 (5 bases each). The germline V gene encodes CDR1 MGHRA and CDR2 YSYEKL. Trimming shortened V by 3 bases and J by 4 bases, and 14 bases separated the two germline ends. This CDR3 contains 15 residues. The CDR3 loop is CASSHAGDRADTQYF. CDR3 coding DNA: TGCGCCAGCAGCCATGCTGGGGACCGTGCAGATACGCAGTATTTT.

This clonotype has a count of ten or more. The V gene is TRBV7-2, the J gene TRBJ2-1; possibly TRBD2 for D (6 bases). This CDR3 is built from 15 residues. Germline CDR1 reads SGHTA; CDR2 reads FQGNSA. Trimming took 5 bases from V and 1 from J, leaving 12 bases between them. CDR3 nucleotides: TGTGCCAGCAGCATAAACGCGGGGTCCTACAATGAGCAGTTCTTC. This sequence encodes CASSINAGSYNEQFF.

This clonotype was counted between two and nine times. The chain employs TRBV7-2 and TRBJ2-3; 9 bases fit TRBD2. Germline CDR1 reads SGHTA; CDR2 reads FQGNSA. The CDR3 is 16 amino acids. V lost 2 bases, J lost 3 bases, and 6 bases stayed unmatched. This CDR3 reads CASSLRGGGATDTQYF. The CDR3 bases are TGTGCCAGCAGCTTAAGGGGCGGGGGGGCAACAGATACGCAGTATTTT.

This clonotype appeared a few times. The chain has TRBV7-2 and TRBJ2-1; D is unclear. Germline values: CDR1 SGHTA, CDR2 FQGNSA. The CDR3 spans 13 residues. Trimming took 1 base from V and 14 from J, leaving 15 bases between them. The CDR3 nucleotides read TGTGCCAGCAGCTTAGATGTCGGAAACTCTAAGTTCTTC. Amino acids: CASSLDVGNSKFF.

The CDR3 protein is CASSTGTGEAEAFF. The CDR3 nucleotides are TGTGCCAGCAGCACCGGGACAGGGGAAGCTGAAGCTTTCTTT. The chain has TRBV6-1 and TRBJ1-1, with 10 bases lining up with TRBD1. The CDR3 loop spans 14 amino acids. J lost 6 bases, V lost 6 bases, and 7 bases had no gene match. The germline CDR1 and CDR2 sequences are MNHNS and SASEGT.

This chain uses TRBV7-9 with TRBJ2-7; unclear D gene. The CDR3 length is 16 residues. Germline loops: CDR1 SEHNR, CDR2 FQNEAQ (reference sequence). V lost 4 bases and J 2 bases, leaving 18 bases between the germline ends. CDR3 coding DNA: TGTGCCAGCAGCTCCCTTTTGGTAGCAGGACCCTACGAGCAGTACTTC. Translation: CASSSLLVAGPYEQYF.

The table lists this clonotype with a count of one. This chain connects TRBV2 to TRBJ1-5; D is undetermined. CDR3 length equals 15 residues. Trimming cost V 6 bases and J 4 bases, with 16 bases left between them. CDR1 and CDR2 from the germline V gene are SNHLY and FYNNEI. The CDR3 DNA sequence: TGTGCCAGCAGGGCGGCGATCCTAGGGAATCAGCCCCAGCATTTT. Its translation is CASRAAILGNQPQHF.

In nucleotides, the CDR3 is TGCAGTGCTAGGGAGACAGGGCTTGGCTATGGCTACACCTTC. The encoded protein is CSARETGLGYGYTF. The chain links TRBV20-1 to TRBJ1-2; 7 bases map to TRBD1. Germline V gene data show CDR1 as DFQATT and CDR2 as SNEGSKA (reference sequence). The CDR3 length is 14 residues. The trim removed 3 bases at V and 4 bases at J, leaving 8 bases unmatched.

This clonotype has more than one count but fewer than ten. The CDR3 loop is CASTRQKGSYNSPLHF. The CDR3 DNA sequence: TGTGCCAGCACGCGGCAGAAAGGTTCCTATAATTCACCCCTCCACTTT. The V and J genes are TRBV2 and TRBJ1-6; D uncertain. Germline CDR1 SNHLY, CDR2 FYNNEI. There are 16 residues in the CDR3. V was shortened by 7 bases and J by 1 base, with 14 bases between the two germline ends.

This clonotype was seen a few times. The J gene is TRBJ1-2, the V gene TRBV7-2; no clear D. Germline V lookup: CDR1 SGHTA, CDR2 FQGNSA. Trimming cost V 5 bases and J 3 bases, with 16 bases left between them. The CDR3 spans 15 residues. Here the CDR3 reads CASSTSDRADYGYTF. DNA of the CDR3: TGTGCCAGCAGCACCAGTGATCGGGCCGACTATGGCTACACCTTC.

CDR3: CASSYTRPGGFPYNEQFF. The DNA of the CDR3 is TGTGCCAGCAGTTACACCCGCCCAGGGGGGTTCCCCTACAATGAGCAGTTCTTC. The genes are TRBV6-5 and TRBJ2-1, with D possibly being TRBD1 (7 bases). The germline V gene encodes CDR1 MNHEY and CDR2 SVGAGI. With 2 bases removed from V and 2 bases from J, the gap between germline ends came to 19 bases. The CDR3 contains 18 residues.

This clonotype was observed a handful of times. The gene calls are TRBV24-1 and TRBJ1-2, with TRBD1 matching over 8 bases. Germline values: CDR1 KGHDR, CDR2 SFDVKD. The CDR3 is 14 residues long. With V trimmed by 8 bases and J by 7 bases, 11 bases remained unmatched. The CDR3 coding sequence is TGTGCCACCACGGGCCTAGGGACAGGCTTTGGCTACACCTTC. Its translation: CATTGLGTGFGYTF.

The chain carries TRBV6-5 and TRBJ2-7; weak D call: TRBD2 (5 bases). Germline values: CDR1 MNHEY, CDR2 SVGAGI. The germline V and J ends were trimmed by 2 bases and 7 bases, with 9 bases remaining between them. This CDR3 region has 12 residues. CDR3 protein: CASSYPRGEQYF. CDR3 nucleotide sequence: TGTGCCAGCAGTTACCCTAGAGGGGAGCAGTACTTC.